A single sample gave rise to the 8 T cell receptor beta chains below, sequenced in a study of T-cell reconstitution after alpha-beta-depleted transplantation in children. This sample's TCRbeta library carried unique molecular identifier barcodes. Using its own MiXCR run on the PCR reads, TCRdb lists one record per CDR3 protein. The repertoire holds 200,000 to 250,000 distinct CDR3 sequences, with 9.5% to 15% as singletons. Here the sequenced sample was PBMCs from the stem cell graft donor, taken from the stem cell graft. Every receptor here comes from a human donor who donated a stem cell graft to a child with acute lymphoblastic leukemia.

J is TRBJ2-7 and V is TRBV20-1; D is perhaps TRBD1 or TRBD2 (5 bases each). V lost 6 bases, J lost 5 bases, and 23 bases lay in between. Germline lookup yields CDR1 DFQATT and CDR2 SNEGSKA (reference sequence). CDR3 size: 15 residues. The CDR3 nucleotides are TGCAGTGCCCGTCCCCCCGGGGTCTTAGGGGACGAGCAGTACTTC. Translation gives CSARPPGVLGDEQYF.

Comment on this clonotype: A much more abundant neighbour one base away suggests this may be a read error. V and J are TRBV14 and TRBJ2-4; D uncertain. CDR1 and CDR2 (germline): SGHDN, FVKESK. The CDR3 is made up of 11 amino acids. For the CDR3, the DNA is TGTGCCAGCGGCCAATGGACCCAGCAGTACTTC. This translates into CASGQWTQQYF.

The chain uses TRBV19 and TRBJ2-7; 8 bases match TRBD2. Losses at the gene ends were 7 bases for V and 5 bases for J; bases not matched to a gene: 10. CDR3 length equals 14 residues. Germline V gene sequence: CDR1 LNHDA, CDR2 SQIVND (reference sequence). In DNA, the CDR3 is TGTGCCAGTAACATGGGACTAGTCTCGGACGAGCAGTACTTC. Translating it yields CASNMGLVSDEQYF.

This clonotype has only a few counts. The chain couples TRBV27 to TRBJ2-5, with D tentatively TRBD1 or TRBD2 (5 bases each). V dropped 4 bases and J dropped 2 bases, with 8 bases sitting between them. The CDR3 sequence is 13 residues long. The germline V gene has CDR1 MNHEY and CDR2 SMNVEV (reference sequence). Here the CDR3 reads CASSWDGQETQYF. CDR3 nucleotides: TGTGCCAGCAGTTGGGACGGACAAGAGACCCAGTACTTC.

The chain links TRBV20-1 to TRBJ2-2, with D perhaps being TRBD1 or TRBD2 (5 bases each). Trimming took 5 bases from V and 5 from J, leaving 15 bases between them. Germline V gene sequence: CDR1 DFQATT, CDR2 SNEGSKA (reference sequence). The CDR3 consists of 14 residues. The CDR3 DNA reads TGCAGTGCTCACCCTCCGAGGGGAACCGGGGAGCTGTTTTTT. Protein: CSAHPPRGTGELFF.

There are many counts of this clonotype. This rearrangement joins TRBV7-9 to TRBJ1-5; 8 bases align to TRBD1. CDR1 SEHNR and CDR2 FQNEAQ come from the germline V gene (reference sequence). J lost 3 bases, V lost 5 bases, and 6 bases had no gene match. The CDR3 length is 15 residues. The CDR3 is CASSRRQGNNQPQHF. The CDR3 nucleotides are TGTGCCAGCAGCCGTAGACAGGGGAACAATCAGCCCCAGCATTTT.

As to this clonotype: A much larger clone lies one base from this, so it may be a read error. The gene calls are TRBV28 and TRBJ2-1; 12 positions match TRBD2. The CDR3 spans 15 residues. The germline V gene encodes CDR1 MDHEN and CDR2 SYDVKM. Here the CDR3 DNA reads TGTGTCAGCAGCTCTCTAGCGGGAGGGGGCGATGAGCAGTTCTTC. Its translation is CVSSSLAGGGDEQFF.

This clonotype was counted ten times or more. This sequence joins TRBV12-3 or TRBV12-4 and TRBJ2-5; tentatively, D is TRBD1 (5 bases). The CDR3 spans 12 residues. V gave up 8 bases and J gave up 5 bases, with 12 bases separating them. CDR3 amino acids: CASGAALETQYF. CDR3 DNA: TGTGCCAGCGGGGCAGCTTTGGAGACCCAGTACTTC.